This T cell receptor beta chain was recovered during a study of blood T cell repertoires in COVID-19. In the study's own analysis: Amplification of reference gene primers provided the estimated nucleated cell counts. Repertoires were generated with immunoSEQ multiplex PCR, while TCRdb's copy carries only in-frame clones and drops some. V and J calls and clone size follow that table, whereas D and trimming were derived from the DNA. The sample lists roughly 180,000 clones, about 85% occurring once. Germline assignment: CDR1 SGHNT and CDR2 YYREEE (reference sequence). V lost 4 bases to trimming and J lost 8 bases, with 15 bases between them. CDR3 length: 13 residues.

The J gene is TRBJ1-2, the V gene TRBV5-4; D is uncertain. Sequences were obtained from PBMCs or T cells enriched from blood (not recorded which). This TCR was recovered from a man between 40 and 49 years old who had recovered from COVID-19. CDR3 DNA: TGTGCCAGCAGCATAGTCCCGGGAAGCGGCTACACCTTC. Its translation is CASSIVPGSGYTF.